This entry is about one TCR beta chain. What it binds is not known. This entry belongs to a study of cytomegalovirus exposure and HLA in healthy donors. In the study overall: Caucasian-associated ancestry cluster membership applied to 75% to 85% of a few hundred genotyped donors. Findings and caveats of the study: As confirmed in vitro, a few CMV-associated chains were specific for CMV antigens. Generally TCR sequences proved uncommon, though certain public TCRs appeared in numerous donors.

Vbeta (60) and Jbeta (13) primers were used in the PCR. Produced via immunoSEQ multiplex PCR; TCRdb's table is partial and in-frame only. Here the sample spans some 170,000 clones, 78% being singletons. Trimming removed 4 bases at V and 10 bases at J, with 9 bases between. Germline CDR1 is SGHRS and CDR2 is YFSETQ. CDR3 length equals 11 residues. The clonotype originates from a female donor in good health and CMV-seronegative. Sequenced input: PBMCs. This chain uses TRBV5-1 with TRBJ2-1; D is unclear. CDR3 region: CASSTGWEQFF. CDR3 bases: TGCGCCAGCAGCACTGGTTGGGAGCAGTTCTTC.